The 31 T cell receptor beta chains reported below all come from one sample, sequenced in a study of blood T cells in healthy people across ages (dated by TCRdb to about 2015). Library creation used 5' RACE. The run used an Illumina HiSeq 2500. A second PCR of about 6 to 11 cycles was run with a J-beta primer mix and a sample-barcoded 5' primer. Using fastp at Q25 and MiXCR, TCRdb reprocessed the public reads and kept productive beta chains. Every distinct CDR3 protein forms one entry, paired with its most common genes and DNA. The sample records 600,000 to 800,000 distinct CDR3 sequences, more than 20% of which are singletons. 3.5% to 4% of the sample comes from the top ten. The sequenced sample was blood. These receptors originate from a man between 65 and 79 years old in good health.

This chain joins TRBV10-3 and TRBJ2-3; 8 bases align to TRBD2. J lost 1 base, V lost 5 bases, and 5 bases had no gene match. The germline V gene has CDR1 ENHRY and CDR2 SYGVKD. The CDR3 totals 15 residues. In DNA form, the CDR3 reads TGTGCCATCAGTCCGAGCGGGAGCGGCACAGATACGCAGTATTTT. This gives the protein CAISPSGSGTDTQYF.

The chain is built from TRBV15 and TRBJ1-6, with D hard to call. The CDR3 is 13 residues long. CDR1 LNHNV and CDR2 YYDKDF come from the germline V gene (reference sequence). V lost 0 bases and J 9 bases, leaving 6 bases between the germline ends. As DNA, the CDR3 is TGTGCCACCAGCAGAGAATTGAGTTCACCCCTCCACTTT. This gives the protein CATSRELSSPLHF.

This clonotype occurred a few times. The V and J genes are TRBV25-1 and TRBJ2-2; a possible D gene is TRBD2 (6 bases). CDR1 and CDR2 from the germline V gene are MGHDK and SYGVNS. The CDR3 runs 21 residues. Trimming pared 6 bases from V and 0 bases from J, leaving 29 bases between. CDR3 nucleotides: TGTGCCAGCAGGAATGGACTATTGGTAGCCGCCGGTTCGGCGAACACCGGGGAGCTGTTTTTT. Its translation: CASRNGLLVAAGSANTGELFF.

This clonotype appeared a few times. V and J are TRBV3-1 and TRBJ2-1, with 11 bases aligning to TRBD2. The CDR3 runs to 15 residues. Trimming removed 6 bases from V and 7 bases from J; junction bases left unmatched: 8. Germline-derived CDR1 and CDR2 are LGHDT and YNNKEL (reference sequence). Written as DNA, the CDR3 is TGTGCCAGCAGGCTGACTAGCGGGACGACGAATGAGCAGTTCTTC. Its protein is CASRLTSGTTNEQFF.

Note on this clonotype: No conserved phenylalanine or tryptophan is present at the end of the CDR3, so a read error is the likely explanation. CDR3 nucleotides: TGTGCCAGCAGCCGACTAGACTACGAGCAGTACCTC. Its translation is CASSRLDYEQYL. The chain joins TRBV6-2 or TRBV6-3 to TRBJ2-7, with a weak D call TRBD2 (6 bases). The CDR3 is 12 residues long. The V and J ends lost 6 bases and 3 bases respectively, with 9 bases between them. Germline V gene data show CDR1 as MNHEY and CDR2 as SVGEGT.

This clonotype came up once. V gene TRBV10-1 combines with J gene TRBJ2-1, with D unresolved. The CDR3 contains 13 residues. Germline V gene data show CDR1 as WNHNN and CDR2 as SYGVQD (reference sequence). V was pared by 5 bases and J by 5 bases, with 10 bases between. CDR3 sequence reads: CASSSTTHNEQFF. Here the CDR3 DNA reads TGCGCCAGCAGTAGCACGACACACAATGAGCAGTTCTTC.

This clonotype has just a few counts. The chain has TRBV4-3 and TRBJ2-7, with D possibly matching TRBD1 (6 bases). The CDR3 contains 16 residues. Germline values: CDR1 LGHNA, CDR2 YSLEER. V shed 3 bases and J shed 0 bases, with 15 bases lying between them. The CDR3 DNA is TGCGCCAGCAGCCACCAAACAGGGACCGACTCCTACGAGCAGTACTTC. Its translation: CASSHQTGTDSYEQYF.

The chain couples TRBV12-5 to TRBJ1-2; no reliable D call. V was clipped by 5 bases and J by 5 bases, with 9 bases between them. The germline gives CDR1 LGHNT, CDR2 FRNRAP. The CDR3 sequence is 12 residues long. The CDR3 sequence is CASGELGYGYTF. The CDR3 DNA sequence: TGTGCTAGTGGTGAGCTTGGGTATGGCTACACCTTC. Combining the CDR3 with reference TRBV12-5 and TRBJ1-2 gives the whole variable domain DARVTQTPRHKVTEMGQEVTMRCQPILGHNTVFWYRQTMMQGLELLAYFRNRAPLDDSGMPKDRFSAEMPDATLATLKIQPSEPRDSAVYFCASGELGYGYTFGSGTRLTVV.

In its sample, this clonotype was seen many times. This sequence joins TRBV29-1 and TRBJ2-7; D may be TRBD1 or TRBD2 (6 bases each). Trimming removed 6 bases from V and 0 bases from J, with 15 bases in between. This CDR3 contains 14 residues. Germline CDR1 SQVTM, CDR2 ANQGSEA. CDR3 in amino acids: CSVRGGSSSYEQYF. For the CDR3, the DNA is TGCAGCGTCAGAGGGGGGTCTTCCTCCTACGAGCAGTACTTC.

CDR3 residues: CASSEPSGGQETQYF. CDR3 nucleotides: TGTGCCAGCAGTGAGCCTAGCGGAGGACAAGAGACCCAGTACTTC. This chain links TRBV2 with TRBJ2-5, with 7 bases lining up with TRBD2. The junction had 6 bases not matched to a gene; V was cut back by 3 bases and J by 2 bases. Germline lookup yields CDR1 SNHLY and CDR2 FYNNEI. The CDR3 totals 15 residues.

The chain has TRBV18 and TRBJ2-5; D not resolved. The end of the DNA is better explained by TRBJ2-1, so the J call may be wrong. Germline CDR1 reads KGHSH; CDR2 reads LQKENI. This CDR3 region has 12 residues. CDR3 nucleotide sequence: TGTGCCAGCTCACCCCAGTCTGAGGAGCAGTTCTTC. Amino acids: CASSPQSEEQFF.

This clonotype showed up many times. The V call is TRBV5-1, the J call TRBJ2-5; 13 bases are a match to TRBD2. The germline gives CDR1 SGHRS, CDR2 YFSETQ. This CDR3 has 15 residues. V shed 4 bases, J shed 5 bases, and the junction held 5 bases outside the gene matches. The CDR3 here is CASSGGTSGKETQYF. CDR3 coding DNA: TGCGCCAGCAGCGGTGGGACTAGCGGGAAGGAGACCCAGTACTTC. Full variable domain (missing parts from reference TRBV5-1 and TRBJ2-5): KAGVTQTPRYLIKTRGQQVTLSCSPISGHRSVSWYQQTPGQGLQFLFEYFSETQRNKGNFPGRFSGRQFSNSRSEMNVSTLELGDSALYLCASSGGTSGKETQYFGPGTRLLVL.

This chain connects TRBV5-1 to TRBJ1-4; the D gene is possibly TRBD1 (5 bases). CDR3 length: 16 amino acids. From germline, CDR1 is SGHRS and CDR2 YFSETQ. Trimming cost V 0 bases and J 8 bases, with 17 bases left between them. Written as DNA, the CDR3 is TGCGCCAGCAGCTTGGAAGTGGGGGGGTATCGCGAAAAACTGTTTTTT. The encoded protein is CASSLEVGGYREKLFF.

As regards this clonotype: At one of its ends the junction is not consistent with the germline gene, which may arise from a read error. This sequence joins TRBV28 and TRBJ2-2; D is ambiguous. CDR3 size: 11 residues. Germline-derived CDR1 and CDR2 are MDHEN and SYDVKM. CDR3: CTSSSAGELFF. The CDR3 nucleotides read TGTACCAGCAGCTCGGCCGGGGAGCTGTTTTTT.

This clonotype was counted a few times. J is TRBJ2-5 and V is TRBV16; possibly TRBD2 for D (6 bases). The CDR3 is 13 amino acids. The germline V gene has CDR1 KGHSY and CDR2 FQNENV. The ends were cut back, 3 bases at V and 2 bases at J, with 7 bases in the middle. CDR3 in amino acids: CASSQTRQETQYF. CDR3 bases: TGTGCCAGCAGCCAGACTAGACAAGAGACCCAGTACTTC.

This rearrangement joins TRBV29-1 to TRBJ1-4; no clear D gene. The V end lost 3 bases, the J end lost 7 bases, and 15 bases lay between the germline ends. Per the germline V gene, CDR1 is SQVTM and CDR2 is ANQGSEA. The CDR3 is 14 amino acids. The CDR3 here is CSVEDGRGGEKLFF. In DNA form, the CDR3 reads TGCAGCGTTGAGGACGGAAGAGGAGGTGAAAAACTGTTTTTT.

This clonotype was seen once. This chain uses TRBV5-1 with TRBJ2-5; TRBD2 matches 13 bases. TRBJ2-1 explains the end of the DNA better; the J call may be wrong. The V gene's germline CDR1 is SGHRS and CDR2 YFSETQ. This CDR3 is built from 19 residues. The CDR3 loop is CASSLELAGGPITNNEQFF. CDR3 nucleotides: TGCGCCAGCAGCTTGGAACTAGCGGGAGGGCCTATAACTAACAATGAGCAGTTCTTC.

This clonotype was found a few times. In nucleotides, the CDR3 is TGTGCCAGCAGGTTAGCGTCAAGGGAGACCCAGTACTTC. Amino acid sequence: CASRLASRETQYF. The rearrangement links TRBV5-5 to TRBJ2-5; TRBD2 might be the D (5 bases). The V end was cut by 5 bases, the J end by 5 bases, with 13 bases between. This CDR3 has 13 residues. CDR1 is SGHKS, CDR2 YYEKEE, per germline (reference sequence).

This clonotype was seen a handful of times. V usage is TRBV5-1 and J usage is TRBJ2-1, with a weak D call TRBD2 (6 bases). V dropped 0 bases and J dropped 7 bases, with 14 bases sitting between them. Germline CDR1 SGHRS, CDR2 YFSETQ. The CDR3 runs 15 residues. The CDR3 loop is CASSLVPGAENEQFF. In nucleotides, the CDR3 is TGCGCCAGCAGCTTGGTGCCGGGAGCGGAGAATGAGCAGTTCTTC. The variable domain in full, with the rest retrieved from reference TRBV5-1 and TRBJ2-1, is KAGVTQTPRYLIKTRGQQVTLSCSPISGHRSVSWYQQTPGQGLQFLFEYFSETQRNKGNFPGRFSGRQFSNSRSEMNVSTLELGDSALYLCASSLVPGAENEQFFGPGTRLTVL.

The chain joins TRBV5-1 to TRBJ1-1; weak D call: TRBD1 (5 bases). The CDR3 is 13 amino acids. Looked up from germline, CDR1 is SGHRS and CDR2 is YFSETQ. V dropped 6 bases and J dropped 11 bases, with 20 bases sitting between them. This CDR3 is CASTPESRGSAFF. The CDR3 DNA follows: TGCGCCAGCACTCCAGAGTCTCGGGGCTCCGCTTTCTTT.

This clonotype appeared once. CDR3 protein: CASSLSQDDQPQHF. The DNA of the CDR3 is TGTGCCAGCAGTTTATCCCAGGATGATCAGCCCCAGCATTTT. J is TRBJ1-5 and V is TRBV28; D call uncertain. CDR1 MDHEN and CDR2 SYDVKM come from the germline V gene. Trimming cost V 1 base and J 5 bases, with 9 bases left between them. This CDR3 region has 14 residues.

This clonotype has a handful of counts. The chain uses TRBV28 and TRBJ2-5; D remains ambiguous. The V and J ends lost 6 bases and 0 bases respectively, with 14 bases between them. The CDR3 runs 15 residues. Germline loops: CDR1 MDHEN, CDR2 SYDVKM. CDR3 in amino acids: CASRGAGTYQETQYF. Written as DNA, the CDR3 is TGTGCCAGCAGGGGCGCTGGAACATACCAAGAGACCCAGTACTTC. Looking up the rest from reference TRBV28 and TRBJ2-5 gives the full variable domain: DVKVTQSSRYLVKRTGEKVFLECVQDMDHENMFWYRQDPGLGLRLIYFSYDVKMKEKGDIPEGYSVSREKKERFSLILESASTNQTSMYLCASRGAGTYQETQYFGPGTRLLVL.

V and J are TRBV27 and TRBJ2-5; TRBD2 aligns across 8 bases. Looked up from germline, CDR1 is MNHEY and CDR2 is SMNVEV (reference sequence). This CDR3 contains 17 residues. J lost 2 bases, V lost 5 bases, and 13 bases had no gene match. This chain's CDR3 is CASSMGVLAGIQETQYF. The CDR3 nucleotides read TGTGCCAGCAGTATGGGGGTGTTAGCGGGAATACAAGAGACCCAGTACTTC.

The chain employs TRBV6-2 or TRBV6-3 and TRBJ2-1; D perhaps matches TRBD2 (5 bases). The end of the DNA is better explained by TRBJ2-5, so the J call may be wrong. Per the germline V gene, CDR1 is MNHEY and CDR2 is SVGEGT. CDR3 size: 15 residues. The CDR3 sequence: CASSPRRSGQETQYF. CDR3 nucleotides: TGTGCCAGCAGTCCCCGACGCAGCGGCCAAGAGACCCAGTACTTC.

The rearrangement uses TRBV29-1 and TRBJ2-3; D not resolved. Germline CDR1 SQVTM, CDR2 ANQGSEA. The CDR3 totals 14 residues. V was cut by 0 bases and J by 0 bases, with 7 bases left in between. CDR3 coding DNA: TGCAGCGTTGAAGAGTCCTGGAGCACAGATACGCAGTATTTT. This gives the protein CSVEESWSTDTQYF.

The gene calls are TRBV7-9 and TRBJ2-5; no clear D. The CDR3 spans 13 residues. Per the germline V gene, CDR1 is SEHNR and CDR2 is FQNEAQ (reference sequence). V lost 7 bases, J lost 5 bases, and 14 bases lay in between. The DNA of the CDR3 is TGTGCCAGCACTTCCCGTGGGGTGGAGACCCAGTACTTC. As protein: CASTSRGVETQYF.

The sample holds a few counts of this clonotype. This sequence joins TRBV20-1 and TRBJ2-5; 7 bases map to TRBD2. Matching the DNA end better, TRBJ2-1 makes the J call doubtful. The CDR3 is 15 amino acids. Germline V lookup: CDR1 DFQATT, CDR2 SNEGSKA (reference sequence). The CDR3 protein is CSASSGRGAYNEQFF. The CDR3 nucleotides are TGCAGTGCAAGTAGCGGGCGAGGGGCATACAATGAGCAGTTCTTC.

This clonotype has just a few counts. In DNA, the CDR3 is TGTGCCACCCAGGACCAGCGTACCTACGAGCAGTACTTC. This encodes CATQDQRTYEQYF. The chain links TRBV10-3 to TRBJ2-1; no clear D. Matching the DNA end better, TRBJ2-7 makes the J call doubtful. CDR1 and CDR2 from the germline V gene are ENHRY and SYGVKD. This CDR3 has 13 residues.

This clonotype occurred many times. J is TRBJ1-1 and V is TRBV4-1, with 8 bases identical to TRBD1. The CDR3 is made up of 15 amino acids. V was pared by 4 bases and J by 2 bases, with 6 bases of the junction left unmatched. CDR1 is MGHRA, CDR2 YSYEKL, per germline. CDR3 protein: CASSLVGTGNTEAFF. The CDR3 DNA is TGCGCCAGCAGCCTTGTAGGGACAGGAAACACTGAAGCTTTCTTT.

This clonotype occurred many times. J is TRBJ1-5 and V is TRBV7-9; TRBD1 matches 8 bases. Germline CDR1 reads SEHNR; CDR2 reads FQNEAQ (reference sequence). The CDR3 covers 14 residues. With 4 bases clipped from V and 4 bases from J, the junction kept 3 bases outside the gene matches. CDR3: CASSYGTGNQPQHF. The CDR3 coding sequence is TGTGCCAGCAGCTATGGGACAGGAAATCAGCCCCAGCATTTT.

This clonotype has just a few counts. The chain is built from TRBV15 and TRBJ1-1; TRBD1 agrees at 11 bases. This CDR3 contains 15 residues. Germline V gene lookup returns CDR1 LNHNV and CDR2 YYDKDF (reference sequence). V trimming: 4 bases; J trimming: 7 bases; junction bases outside the gene matches: 8. The CDR3 reads CATSTTGTGGSEAFF. CDR3 in DNA: TGTGCCACCAGCACAACCGGGACAGGGGGAAGTGAAGCTTTCTTT.